The 9 T cell receptor beta chains given below trace back to one sample, sequenced in a study of shared clonotypes between healthy human individuals. The table came from immunoSEQ multiplex PCR; TCRdb's copy has only in-frame clones and leaves some out. The sample carries under 2.5 million clones, around 93% recorded once. The sequencing input was naive CD4+ T cells from PBMCs. Sample subset: CD45RA+ positively selected. These receptors were obtained from a man aged 18-30 years in good health. Some clones in this sample may be carry-over from other donors' samples.

The CDR3 DNA is TGTGCCAGCAGTGAAGGGCCAAGGGGCCATCAGCCCCAGCATTTT. This sequence encodes CASSEGPRGHQPQHF. This chain connects TRBV2 to TRBJ1-5, with D tentatively TRBD1 (5 bases). Deletions cut 1 base from V and 5 bases from J, with 12 bases between. Germline lookup yields CDR1 SNHLY and CDR2 FYNNEI. There are 15 residues in the CDR3.

The rearrangement uses TRBV19 and TRBJ1-2; TRBD1 aligns across 8 bases. V trimming: 5 bases; J trimming: 4 bases; junction bases outside the gene matches: 6. The CDR3 runs 14 residues. Germline values: CDR1 LNHDA, CDR2 SQIVND (reference sequence). CDR3 sequence reads: CASSAPGQVYGYTF. CDR3 nucleotides: TGTGCCAGTAGTGCACCGGGACAGGTCTATGGCTACACCTTC.

The rearrangement uses TRBV7-9 and TRBJ2-2; the D gene is possibly TRBD1 (5 bases). This CDR3 is built from 14 residues. Germline loops: CDR1 SEHNR, CDR2 FQNEAQ (reference sequence). Trimming stripped 2 bases from V and 8 bases from J, with 12 bases between. CDR3: CASSLQGSMGELFF. The CDR3 nucleotides read TGTGCCAGCAGCTTACAGGGATCGATGGGGGAGCTGTTTTTT.

The gene calls are TRBV15 and TRBJ2-6; D ambiguous. The germline V gene has CDR1 LNHNV and CDR2 YYDKDF (reference sequence). V was trimmed by 5 bases and J by 3 bases, leaving 8 bases between them. The length of the CDR3 is 14 residues. The CDR3 here is CATSGGYGANVLTF. Written as DNA, the CDR3 is TGTGCCACCAGCGGTGGATATGGGGCCAACGTCCTGACTTTC.

In regard to this clone: At the DNA level, this CDR3 is encoded by other sequences in the same sample as well. This chain's CDR3 is CASSLGTSGYNEQFF. CDR3 in DNA: TGCGCCAGCAGCTTAGGGACTAGCGGGTACAATGAGCAGTTCTTC. The chain uses TRBV5-1 and TRBJ2-1, with 12 bases that match TRBD2. CDR3 length: 15 amino acids. V was pared by 2 bases and J by 4 bases, with 1 base of the junction left unmatched. From germline, CDR1 is SGHRS and CDR2 YFSETQ. The entire variable domain, with the rest obtained from reference TRBV5-1 and TRBJ2-1, is as follows: KAGVTQTPRYLIKTRGQQVTLSCSPISGHRSVSWYQQTPGQGLQFLFEYFSETQRNKGNFPGRFSGRQFSNSRSEMNVSTLELGDSALYLCASSLGTSGYNEQFFGPGTRLTVL.

The CDR3 loop is CASSASGQQNTGELFF. The CDR3, as DNA: TGTGCCAGCAGCGCCTCTGGACAGCAAAACACCGGGGAGCTGTTTTTT. The chain uses TRBV7-3 and TRBJ2-2, with D perhaps TRBD1 (6 bases). Deletions cut 5 bases from V and 2 bases from J, with 15 bases between. CDR1 is SGHTA and CDR2 is FQGTGA in the germline V gene. The CDR3 runs to 16 residues.

The chain carries TRBV5-6 and TRBJ2-6; no reliable D call. CDR1 SGHDT and CDR2 YYEEEE come from the germline V gene. CDR3 length: 16 amino acids. The ends were cut back, 2 bases at V and 1 base at J, with 10 bases in the middle. CDR3 amino acids: CASSFLGRSGANVLTF. The CDR3, as DNA: TGTGCCAGCAGCTTCTTAGGCAGGTCTGGGGCCAACGTCCTGACTTTC. The whole variable domain, filled in from reference TRBV5-6 and TRBJ2-6, reads DAGVTQSPTHLIKTRGQQVTLRCSPKSGHDTVSWYQQALGQGPQFIFQYYEEEERQRGNFPDRFSGHQFPNYSSELNVNALLLGDSALYLCASSFLGRSGANVLTFGAGSRLTVL.

The chain is built from TRBV10-3 and TRBJ2-1; weak D call: TRBD2 (5 bases). This CDR3 spans 14 amino acids. V lost 6 bases, J lost 4 bases, and 13 bases lay in between. CDR1 and CDR2 (germline): ENHRY, SYGVKD. CDR3 sequence (DNA): TGTGCCATCAGAAGTGGAGCGGCTTACAATGAGCAGTTCTTC. The encoded protein is CAIRSGAAYNEQFF.

The chain couples TRBV29-1 to TRBJ2-1, with TRBD2 matching 13 bases. Germline assignment: CDR1 SQVTM and CDR2 ANQGSEA. Germline trimming cut 3 bases from V and 9 bases from J; bases unmatched to any gene: 2. The CDR3 sequence is 13 residues long. The CDR3 DNA reads as TGCAGCGTTGAGGGACTAGCGGGAACTGAGCAGTTCTTC. This sequence encodes CSVEGLAGTEQFF.